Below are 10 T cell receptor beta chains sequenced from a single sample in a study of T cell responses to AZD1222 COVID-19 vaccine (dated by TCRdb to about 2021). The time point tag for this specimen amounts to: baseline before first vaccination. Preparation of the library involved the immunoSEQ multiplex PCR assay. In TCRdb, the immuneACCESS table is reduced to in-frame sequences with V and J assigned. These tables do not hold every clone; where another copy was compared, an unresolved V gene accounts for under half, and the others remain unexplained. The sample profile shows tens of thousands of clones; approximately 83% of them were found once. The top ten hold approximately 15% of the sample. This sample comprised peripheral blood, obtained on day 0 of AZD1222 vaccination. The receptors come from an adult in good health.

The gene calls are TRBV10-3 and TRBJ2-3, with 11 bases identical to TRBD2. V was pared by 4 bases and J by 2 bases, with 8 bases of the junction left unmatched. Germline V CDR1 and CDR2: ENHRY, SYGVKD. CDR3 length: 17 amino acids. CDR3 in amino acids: CAISVTSGSATTDTQYF. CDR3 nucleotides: TGTGCCATCAGTGTAACTAGCGGGAGCGCTACCACAGATACGCAGTATTTT.

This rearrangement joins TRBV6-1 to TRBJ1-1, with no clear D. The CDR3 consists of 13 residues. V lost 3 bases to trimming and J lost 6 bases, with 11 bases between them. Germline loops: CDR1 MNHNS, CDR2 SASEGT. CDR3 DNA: TGTGCCAGCAGTGAGGGAGGGATCCCTGAAGCTTTCTTT. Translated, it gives CASSEGGIPEAFF.

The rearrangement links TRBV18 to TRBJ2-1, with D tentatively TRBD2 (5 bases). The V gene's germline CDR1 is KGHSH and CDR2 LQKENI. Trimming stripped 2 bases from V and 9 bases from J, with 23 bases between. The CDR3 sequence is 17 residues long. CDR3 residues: CASSPVGGLKVYGEQFF. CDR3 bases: TGTGCCAGCTCACCAGTCGGAGGACTTAAGGTATATGGTGAGCAGTTCTTC.

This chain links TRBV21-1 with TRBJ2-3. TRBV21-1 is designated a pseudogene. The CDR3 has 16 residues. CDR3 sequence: CASSQGGRRHTDTQYF. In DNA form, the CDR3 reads TGTGCCAGCAGCCAGGGGGGGAGGAGGCACACAGATACGCAGTATTTT.

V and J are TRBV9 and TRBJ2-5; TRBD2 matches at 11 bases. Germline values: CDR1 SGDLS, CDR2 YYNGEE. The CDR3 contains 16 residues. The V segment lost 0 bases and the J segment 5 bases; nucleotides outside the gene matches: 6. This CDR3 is CASSVGSGRAVETQYF. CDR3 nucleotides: TGTGCCAGCAGCGTAGGTAGCGGGAGGGCCGTGGAGACCCAGTACTTC.

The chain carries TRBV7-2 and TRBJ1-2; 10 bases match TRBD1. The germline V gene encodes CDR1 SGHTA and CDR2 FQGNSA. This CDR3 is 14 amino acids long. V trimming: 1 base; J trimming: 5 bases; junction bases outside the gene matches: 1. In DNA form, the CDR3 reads TGTGCCAGCAGCTTAGGGGGACAGGGGTATGGCTACACCTTC. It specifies CASSLGGQGYGYTF.

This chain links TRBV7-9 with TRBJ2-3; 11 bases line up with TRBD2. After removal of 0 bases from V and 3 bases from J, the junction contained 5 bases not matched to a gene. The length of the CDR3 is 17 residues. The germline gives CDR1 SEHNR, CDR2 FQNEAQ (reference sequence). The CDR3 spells CASSLAVAGGRTDTQYF. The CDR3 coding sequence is TGTGCCAGCAGCTTAGCGGTAGCGGGAGGGAGGACAGATACGCAGTATTTT.

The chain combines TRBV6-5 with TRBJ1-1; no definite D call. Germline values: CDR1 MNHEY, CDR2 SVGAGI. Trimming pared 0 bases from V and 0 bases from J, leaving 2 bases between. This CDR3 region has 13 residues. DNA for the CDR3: TGTGCCAGCAGTTACTCTCTGAACACTGAAGCTTTCTTT. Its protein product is CASSYSLNTEAFF.

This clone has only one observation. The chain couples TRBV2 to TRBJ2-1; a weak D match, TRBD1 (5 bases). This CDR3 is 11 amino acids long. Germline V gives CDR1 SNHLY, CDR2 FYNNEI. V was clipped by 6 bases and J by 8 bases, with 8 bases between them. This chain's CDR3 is CASSRVHEQFF. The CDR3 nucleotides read TGTGCCAGCAGCAGGGTGCATGAGCAGTTCTTC.

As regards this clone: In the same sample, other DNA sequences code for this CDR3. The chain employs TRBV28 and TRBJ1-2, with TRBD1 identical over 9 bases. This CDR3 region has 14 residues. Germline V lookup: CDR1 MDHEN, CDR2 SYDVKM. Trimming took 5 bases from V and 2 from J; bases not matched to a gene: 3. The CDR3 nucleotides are TGTGCCAGCAGTCCAGGACAGGGGAACTATGGCTACACCTTC. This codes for CASSPGQGNYGYTF.